Given below is one T cell receptor (beta chain) in context. This specimen comes from a study of blood T cell repertoires in COVID-19. Study-level information: PBMCs, B-cell-depleted T cells, or T cells were the source of the cDNA or gDNA that made up the material.

CDR1 is MDHEN, CDR2 SYDVKM, per germline. The CDR3 covers 14 residues. Trimming pared 4 bases from V and 9 bases from J, leaving 13 bases between. Study processing details: Scientists estimated how many nucleated cells there were by amplifying reference gene primers. Generated by immunoSEQ multiplex PCR, the TCRdb table keeps only in-frame clones and is missing some. That table furnishes V, J and clone size, whereas the DNA furnished D and trimming. The profile covers about 160,000 clones, with more than 75% appearing a single time and about a tenth taken by the ten largest. The sample taken for sequencing was peripheral blood. The chain joins TRBV28 to TRBJ1-6; no reliable D call. This TCR was sampled from a woman between 70 and 85 years old with COVID-19, enrolled during active disease. The CDR3 spells CASSWVQATSPLHF. The CDR3 nucleotides are TGTGCCAGCAGTTGGGTCCAGGCCACTTCACCCCTCCACTTT.